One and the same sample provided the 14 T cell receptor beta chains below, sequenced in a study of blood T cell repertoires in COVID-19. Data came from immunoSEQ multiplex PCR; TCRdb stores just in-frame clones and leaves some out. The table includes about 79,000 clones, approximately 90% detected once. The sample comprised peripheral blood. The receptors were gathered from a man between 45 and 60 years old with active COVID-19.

For the CDR3, the DNA is TGTGCCAGCAGCGCAAGGGAGTGGTCCTACAATGAGCAGTTCTTC. Residues: CASSAREWSYNEQFF. The chain employs TRBV5-6 and TRBJ2-1; TRBD2 might be the D (5 bases). The V end lost 4 bases, the J end lost 1 base, and 12 bases lay between the germline ends. The CDR3 consists of 15 residues. CDR1 is SGHDT and CDR2 is YYEEEE in the germline V gene.

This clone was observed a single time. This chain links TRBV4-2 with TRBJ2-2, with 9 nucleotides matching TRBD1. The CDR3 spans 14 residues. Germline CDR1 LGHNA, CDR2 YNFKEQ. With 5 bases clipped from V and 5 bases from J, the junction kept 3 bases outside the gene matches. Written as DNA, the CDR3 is TGTGCCAGCAGCACAGACAGGGGGACCGGGGAGCTGTTTTTT. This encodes CASSTDRGTGELFF.

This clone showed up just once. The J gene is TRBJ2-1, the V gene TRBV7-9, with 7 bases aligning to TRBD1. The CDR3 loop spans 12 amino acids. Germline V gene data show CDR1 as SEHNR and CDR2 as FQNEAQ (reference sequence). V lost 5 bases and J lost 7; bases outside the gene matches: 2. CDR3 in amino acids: CASSLTGNEQFF. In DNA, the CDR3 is TGTGCCAGCAGCCTGACAGGGAATGAGCAGTTCTTC.

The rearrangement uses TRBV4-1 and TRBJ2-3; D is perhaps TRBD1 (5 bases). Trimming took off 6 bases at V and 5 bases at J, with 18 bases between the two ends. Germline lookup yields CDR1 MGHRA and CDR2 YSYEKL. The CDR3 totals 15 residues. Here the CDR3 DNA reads TGCGCCAGCAGTCAAACTGGGCTGCAGGGAGATACGCAGTATTTT. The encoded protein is CASSQTGLQGDTQYF.

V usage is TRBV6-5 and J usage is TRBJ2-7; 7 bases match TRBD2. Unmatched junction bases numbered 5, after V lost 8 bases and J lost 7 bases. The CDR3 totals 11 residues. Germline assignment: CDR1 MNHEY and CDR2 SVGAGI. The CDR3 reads CASREAGEQYF. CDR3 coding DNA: TGTGCCAGCCGGGAGGCGGGAGAGCAGTACTTC.

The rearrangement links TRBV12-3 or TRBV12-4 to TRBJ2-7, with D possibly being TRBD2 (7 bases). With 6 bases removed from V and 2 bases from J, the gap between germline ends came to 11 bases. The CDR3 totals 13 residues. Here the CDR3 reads CASRRGGAYEQYF. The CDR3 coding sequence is TGTGCCAGCAGGAGGGGGGGGGCCTACGAGCAGTACTTC.

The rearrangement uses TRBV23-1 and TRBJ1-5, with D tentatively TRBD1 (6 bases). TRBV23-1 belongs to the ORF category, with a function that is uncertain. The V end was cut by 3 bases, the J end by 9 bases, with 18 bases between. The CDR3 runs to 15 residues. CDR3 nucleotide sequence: TGCGCCAGCAGTCACAGGGGACGGGAGGGGGGGCCCCAGCATTTT. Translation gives CASSHRGREGGPQHF.

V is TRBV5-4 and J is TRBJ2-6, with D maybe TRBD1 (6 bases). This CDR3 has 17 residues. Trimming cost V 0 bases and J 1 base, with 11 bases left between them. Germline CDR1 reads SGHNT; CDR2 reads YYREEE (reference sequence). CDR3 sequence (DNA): TGTGCCAGCAGCTTGGGGGGGCGCTATTCTGGGGCCAACGTCCTGACTTTC. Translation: CASSLGGRYSGANVLTF.

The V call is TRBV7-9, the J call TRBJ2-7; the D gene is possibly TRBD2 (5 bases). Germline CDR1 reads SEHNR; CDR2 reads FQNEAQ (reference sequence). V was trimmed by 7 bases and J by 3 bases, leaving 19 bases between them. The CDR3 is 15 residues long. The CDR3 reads CASTSSARGYYEQYF. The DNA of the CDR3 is TGTGCCAGCACCTCCTCCGCACGGGGTTACTACGAGCAGTACTTC.

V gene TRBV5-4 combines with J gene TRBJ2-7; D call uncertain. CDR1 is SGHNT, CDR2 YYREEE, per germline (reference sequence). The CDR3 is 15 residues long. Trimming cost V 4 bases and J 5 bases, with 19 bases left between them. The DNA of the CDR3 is TGTGCCAGCAGCAGGAACGGAGTGACGCGGCACGAGCAGTACTTC. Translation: CASSRNGVTRHEQYF.

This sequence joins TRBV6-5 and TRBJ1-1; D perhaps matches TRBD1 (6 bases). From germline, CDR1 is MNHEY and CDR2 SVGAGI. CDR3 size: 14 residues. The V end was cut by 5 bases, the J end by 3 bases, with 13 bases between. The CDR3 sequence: CASSQQGTDTEAFF. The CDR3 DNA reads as TGTGCCAGCAGTCAACAGGGCACAGACACTGAAGCTTTCTTT.

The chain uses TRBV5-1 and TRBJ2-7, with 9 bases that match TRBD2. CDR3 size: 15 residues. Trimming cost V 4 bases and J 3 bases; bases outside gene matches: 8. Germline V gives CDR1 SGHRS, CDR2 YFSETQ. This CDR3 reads CASSPILAGGYEQYF. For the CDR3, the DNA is TGCGCCAGCAGCCCCATACTAGCGGGCGGCTACGAGCAGTACTTC.

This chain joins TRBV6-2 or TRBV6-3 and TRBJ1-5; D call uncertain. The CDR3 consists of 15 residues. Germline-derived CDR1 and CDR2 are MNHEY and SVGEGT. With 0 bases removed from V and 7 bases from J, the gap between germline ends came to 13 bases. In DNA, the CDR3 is TGTGCCAGCAGTTACTCGGCCGGGGTTGGGCAGCCCCAGCATTTT. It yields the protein CASSYSAGVGQPQHF.

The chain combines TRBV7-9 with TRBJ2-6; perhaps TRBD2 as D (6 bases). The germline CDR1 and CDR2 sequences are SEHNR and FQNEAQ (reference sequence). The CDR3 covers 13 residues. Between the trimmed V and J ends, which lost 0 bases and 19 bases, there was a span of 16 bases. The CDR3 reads CASSLALGGTFTF. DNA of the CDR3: TGTGCCAGCAGCTTAGCTTTGGGGGGTACCTTTACTTTC.